This TCR beta chain derives from a study of blood T cell repertoires in COVID-19 (dated by TCRdb to about 2020). In the study overall: The collaborator samples originated in the United States, Italy and Spain and spanned the acute and convalescent phases of COVID-19. Where HLA class I and class II types were available, the types were taken from metadata supplied by the sample provider, not from assay-based typing. The samples were drawn from two sources: the first 160 participants of the ongoing ImmuneRACE study, and fewer than 1,500 subjects contributed by 6 global collaborators. The repertoires were made available in a free public database intended to serve as a resource for research on the immune response to SARS-CoV-2. The dataset comprised deeply sampled blood TCRbeta repertoires from subjects exposed to, actively infected with, or recovered from COVID-19. The prospective study material was composed of cDNA or gDNA derived from T cells, B-cell-depleted T cells, or PBMCs. Nearly every sample came with metadata listing a de-identified subject ID, COVID-19 status, age in years and sex.

This clone was seen a few times. Its antigen is still unknown. Base quality data are lacking; no much larger clone is found one base away. Reading the germline V gene (reference sequence) gives CDR1 GTSNPN and CDR2 SVGIG. The cysteine opens and the phenylalanine closes a CDR3 of 15 amino acids. Only the CDR3 DNA stays, 45 bases, in frame from base 1. The junction shows trimming of 4 bases on V and 3 bases on J, and the gene matches do not reach 11 bases of it. Collaborating institutions collected whole blood in K2EDTA tubes following their own protocols. For TCRbeta analysis, collaborators shipped samples as frozen whole blood, isolated PBMCs, or DNA extracted from either of those sample types. Study-level results and caveats: How much clinical and demographic metadata was included differed by source and by participant, and the metadata was provided uncurated.

TCRbeta CDR3 regions were amplified from genomic DNA using the immunoSEQ Assay, a bias-controlled multiplex PCR. The paper's data handling went like this. Nucleated cell counts per sample were estimated from amplification of reference gene primers within the assay. To quantify the absolute abundance of each unique TCRbeta CDR3 rearrangement, sequence reads were collapsed and filtered. Productive Simpson clonality was computed per sample as the square root of Simpson's diversity index over productive rearrangements. TCRdb obtained this table from immuneACCESS and retained in-frame rearrangements with V and J assigned. These tables miss some clones; where compared with another copy, unresolved V genes account for less than half of the shortfall, and the remainder is unexplained. That table is the source of V, J and clone size, and D and trimming were worked out from the DNA. The sample table holds 45,000 to 70,000 clones, of which 70% to 90% were seen once. The ten largest make up about 7.1% of the sample.

This sequence was found in a man in his 60s with acute or convalescent COVID-19. This sequence uses TRBV30 and TRBJ2-7; a stretch of 8 junction bases matches TRBD2. Sample: peripheral blood. CDR3 region: CAWNRAGGRSYEQYF. The nucleotide sequence is TGTGCCTGGAACCGGGCGGGGGGTCGAAGCTACGAGCAGTACTTC.